Shown below are 20 T cell receptor beta chains from a single sample sequenced in a study of T cells in tumors after PD-1 blockade. Method: immunoSEQ multiplex PCR; TCRdb's copy keeps in-frame clones and lacks some. The sample holds approximately 20,000 clones, 65% to 85% seen once. Sample: PBMCs, taken after anti-PD-1 therapy. The receptor source for this set is a human donor with advanced basal cell or squamous cell carcinoma (not recorded which).

J is TRBJ1-4 and V is TRBV6-6; tentative D call: TRBD1 (5 bases). CDR1 and CDR2 (germline): MNHNY, SVGAGI (reference sequence). Between the trimmed V and J ends, which lost 6 bases and 8 bases, there was a span of 19 bases. The CDR3 extends over 15 amino acids. The CDR3 is CASSPPRGREEKLFF. CDR3 sequence (DNA): TGTGCCAGCAGCCCGCCGCGGGGCAGAGAGGAAAAACTGTTTTTT.

The chain links TRBV28 to TRBJ2-7; a possible D gene is TRBD2 (6 bases). This CDR3 region has 12 residues. Deletions cut 3 bases from V and 4 bases from J, with 7 bases between. Germline CDR1 reads MDHEN; CDR2 reads SYDVKM. The CDR3 protein is CASSLEGYEQYF. The CDR3 bases are TGTGCCAGCAGTTTGGAGGGATACGAGCAGTACTTC.

This clone was observed once. The rearrangement joins TRBV9 to TRBJ2-1, with TRBD2 identical over 7 bases. The germline V gene encodes CDR1 SGDLS and CDR2 YYNGEE. The CDR3 runs to 16 residues. Unmatched junction bases numbered 5, after V lost 2 bases and J lost 0 bases. The CDR3 bases are TGTGCCAGCAGCGTCTCCGGGGGGAGCTCCTACAATGAGCAGTTCTTC. Translation gives CASSVSGGSSYNEQFF.

The rearrangement joins TRBV29-1 to TRBJ2-7; D is perhaps TRBD2 (7 bases). The CDR3 covers 13 residues. Trimming took off 3 bases at V and 5 bases at J, with 14 bases between the two ends. CDR1 is SQVTM, CDR2 ANQGSEA, per germline. In DNA, the CDR3 is TGCAGCGTTGATTGGGGGGGGGCCCACGAGCAGTACTTC. As protein: CSVDWGGAHEQYF.

This clone turned up a few times. This chain connects TRBV25-1 to TRBJ1-4; D perhaps matches TRBD1 (5 bases). The CDR3 runs 16 residues. CDR1 MGHDK and CDR2 SYGVNS come from the germline V gene. Trimming left V 7 bases short and J 0 bases short, with 15 bases between. The CDR3 region has the DNA TGTGCCAGCACCCAAACTGGGGGGGCAACTAATGAAAAACTGTTTTTT. It is translated as CASTQTGGATNEKLFF.

The chain carries TRBV28 and TRBJ2-1; 9 bases agree with TRBD2. In germline, CDR1 is MDHEN, CDR2 SYDVKM. This CDR3 has 12 amino acids. V was pared by 5 bases and J by 13 bases, with 6 bases of the junction left unmatched. CDR3 coding DNA: TGTGCCAGCAGTGAGGGCGGGAGGGCACAGTTCTTC. Residues: CASSEGGRAQFF.

The chain joins TRBV9 to TRBJ2-5, with TRBD2 matching 7 bases. The CDR3 length is 14 residues. CDR1 and CDR2 (germline): SGDLS, YYNGEE. V shed 1 base and J 4 bases; nucleotides not matched to a gene: 4. CDR3 protein: CASSVSSGGETQYF. CDR3 sequence (DNA): TGTGCCAGCAGCGTATCCTCGGGAGGAGAGACCCAGTACTTC.

The chain carries TRBV11-3 and TRBJ2-4; the D gene could be TRBD1 or TRBD2 (6 bases each). Germline CDR1 and CDR2: SGHNT and YENEEA. CDR3 length: 17 residues. V was shortened by 0 bases and J by 0 bases, with 12 bases between the two germline ends. CDR3 nucleotide sequence: TGTGCCAGCAGCTTAGATGTAGGGGGACTAGCCAAAAACATTCAGTACTTC. Protein sequence: CASSLDVGGLAKNIQYF. The entire variable domain, with the rest obtained from reference TRBV11-3 and TRBJ2-4, is as follows: EAGVVQSPRYKIIEKKQPVAFWCNPISGHNTLYWYLQNLGQGPELLIRYENEEAVDDSQLPKDRFSAERLKGVDSTLKIQPAELGDSAVYLCASSLDVGGLAKNIQYFGAGTRLSVL.

This chain links TRBV5-1 with TRBJ2-3; D is possibly TRBD2 (6 bases). V gave up 4 bases and J gave up 4 bases, with 13 bases separating them. Germline CDR1 and CDR2: SGHRS and YFSETQ. This CDR3 region has 14 residues. The CDR3 protein is CASSPGGSADTQYF. CDR3 nucleotides: TGCGCCAGCAGCCCCGGGGGTTCAGCAGATACGCAGTATTTT. The variable domain in full, completed from reference TRBV5-1 and TRBJ2-3, reads KAGVTQTPRYLIKTRGQQVTLSCSPISGHRSVSWYQQTPGQGLQFLFEYFSETQRNKGNFPGRFSGRQFSNSRSEMNVSTLELGDSALYLCASSPGGSADTQYFGPGTRLTVL.

The chain is built from TRBV5-1 and TRBJ1-1; D call uncertain. The V end was cut by 3 bases, the J end by 1 base, with 7 bases between. This CDR3 spans 13 amino acids. Germline V CDR1 and CDR2: SGHRS, YFSETQ. CDR3 nucleotides: TGCGCCAGCAGCTCCCCGGGGAACACTGAAGCTTTCTTT. Translation: CASSSPGNTEAFF.

V and J are TRBV23-1 and TRBJ1-1; D perhaps matches TRBD1 (5 bases). TRBV23-1 is given ORF status, its function remaining uncertain. This CDR3 comprises 17 residues. Between the trimmed V and J ends, which lost 2 bases and 1 base, there was a span of 17 bases. CDR3 in DNA: TGCGCCAGCAGTCAAGGGATCCGGGACCGGAAGAACACTGAAGCTTTCTTT. The encoded protein is CASSQGIRDRKNTEAFF.

V and J are TRBV7-3 and TRBJ2-2; TRBD1 might be the D (6 bases). CDR3 length: 14 amino acids. Germline loops: CDR1 SGHTA, CDR2 FQGTGA. V lost 3 bases and J 6 bases, leaving 11 bases between the germline ends. DNA of the CDR3: TGTGCCAGCAGCTTCTCCCCAGGGGCCGGGGAGCTGTTTTTT. Its protein is CASSFSPGAGELFF.

This clone is labeled as medium-sized (0.01 to 0.1%). The chain joins TRBV6-5 to TRBJ1-5, with D unresolved. The CDR3 totals 14 residues. Trimming cost V 7 bases and J 3 bases, with 13 bases left between them. Germline V lookup: CDR1 MNHEY, CDR2 SVGAGI. In nucleotides, the CDR3 is TGTGCCAGCATGTTGATGGGGTCCAATCAGCCCCAGCATTTT. Amino acids: CASMLMGSNQPQHF.

This clone turned up a few times. The chain couples TRBV27 to TRBJ2-7; the match to TRBD1 covers 9 bases. The CDR3 is made up of 17 amino acids. CDR1 and CDR2 from the germline V gene are MNHEY and SMNVEV (reference sequence). J was trimmed by 4 bases and V by 3 bases; bases with no gene match: 13. For the CDR3, the DNA is TGTGCCAGCAGTTTTACCCTACCCCGGGACAGGGCATACGAGCAGTACTTC. This codes for CASSFTLPRDRAYEQYF.

The J gene is TRBJ1-5, the V gene TRBV5-6; the match to TRBD1 covers 9 bases. Unmatched junction bases numbered 4, after V lost 4 bases and J lost 2 bases. The germline V gene has CDR1 SGHDT and CDR2 YYEEEE. CDR3 length: 15 amino acids. In nucleotides, the CDR3 is TGTGCCAGCAGCACAACAGGGGGCGGCAATCAGCCCCAGCATTTT. Its protein is CASSTTGGGNQPQHF.

The rearrangement uses TRBV29-1 and TRBJ1-5, with TRBD1 as a possible D gene (5 bases). Germline V gives CDR1 SQVTM, CDR2 ANQGSEA. This CDR3 spans 13 amino acids. Trimming cost V 5 bases and J 7 bases, with 15 bases left between them. In DNA form, the CDR3 reads TGCAGCGTTCTCCGGGACGCAGGGCAGCCCCAGCATTTT. Protein product: CSVLRDAGQPQHF.

The rearrangement joins TRBV11-3 to TRBJ2-3; 9 bases map to TRBD2. The CDR3 consists of 15 residues. Looked up from germline, CDR1 is SGHNT and CDR2 is YENEEA. V lost 1 base and J lost 6; bases outside the gene matches: 5. This chain's CDR3 is CASSLVWTSDDTQYF. DNA of the CDR3: TGTGCCAGCAGCTTAGTATGGACTAGCGATGATACGCAGTATTTT. Drawing the rest from reference TRBV11-3 and TRBJ2-3, the complete variable domain is EAGVVQSPRYKIIEKKQPVAFWCNPISGHNTLYWYLQNLGQGPELLIRYENEEAVDDSQLPKDRFSAERLKGVDSTLKIQPAELGDSAVYLCASSLVWTSDDTQYFGPGTRLTVL.

Regarding this clone: Other DNA sequences within the sample encode an identical CDR3. The rearrangement links TRBV5-6 to TRBJ2-7; no definite D call. Germline assignment: CDR1 SGHDT and CDR2 YYEEEE. This CDR3 has 12 amino acids. With 4 bases removed from V and 3 bases from J, the gap between germline ends came to 8 bases. CDR3 coding DNA: TGTGCCAGCAGCCTGGGCTTCTACGAGCAGTACTTC. It translates to CASSLGFYEQYF.

Comments on this clone: The CDR3 does not close with the conserved phenylalanine or tryptophan, likely indicating a read error. The DNA is omitted, as the CDR3 cannot be located on it reliably, and the CDR3 follows TCRdb's listing. The rearrangement uses TRBV5-6 and TRBJ1-2. CDR1 SGHDT and CDR2 YYEEEE come from the germline V gene. Including both end residues, the CDR3 is 13 amino acids long. The CDR3 region is CASSPWGASQVVV.

The V and J genes are TRBV3-1 (or the pseudogene TRBV3-2) and TRBJ2-7, with 8 bases lining up with TRBD2. From germline, CDR1 is LGHDT and CDR2 YNNKEL (reference sequence). V lost 1 base, J lost 6 bases, and 8 bases stayed unmatched. This CDR3 spans 15 amino acids. CDR3 nucleotide sequence: TGTGCCAGCAGCCAAGTTGCCGGGAGCGGGAGCGAGCAGTACTTC. The encoded protein is CASSQVAGSGSEQYF.